This T cell receptor beta chain was retrieved from a study of OX40 agonist ivuxolimab in advanced cancers. Study-level information: At 0.01 to 10 mg/kg, ivuxolimab was administered intravenously to patients every 2 weeks. The study reported partial responses in three patients: one hepatocellular carcinoma, two cutaneous melanoma.

Details on this clone: Antigen: not known.

Systemic immunosuppression or a history of autoimmune disease excluded patients. Study results and caveats: By week 6 at 0.1 to 3.0 mg/kg, blood CD4+ and CD8+ T cells had expanded clonally.

Germline V CDR1 and CDR2: SGHAT, FQNNGV. This CDR3 spans 14 amino acids. The trim removed 5 bases at V and 2 bases at J, leaving 5 bases unmatched. Method: immunoSEQ multiplex PCR; TCRdb's copy keeps in-frame clones and lacks some. This table holds fewer than 60,000 clones, approximately 80% found once. Sample: CD4+ or CD8+ T cells sorted from blood, taken in a trial of the OX40 agonist ivuxolimab. This clonotype originated in an adult with an advanced solid tumor such as melanoma, head and neck, liver or kidney cancer. This chain links TRBV11-2 with TRBJ1-2; 7 bases fit TRBD1. The CDR3 coding sequence is TGTGCCAGCAGCACCGAGGGACAGAACTATGGCTACACCTTC. This gives the protein CASSTEGQNYGYTF.